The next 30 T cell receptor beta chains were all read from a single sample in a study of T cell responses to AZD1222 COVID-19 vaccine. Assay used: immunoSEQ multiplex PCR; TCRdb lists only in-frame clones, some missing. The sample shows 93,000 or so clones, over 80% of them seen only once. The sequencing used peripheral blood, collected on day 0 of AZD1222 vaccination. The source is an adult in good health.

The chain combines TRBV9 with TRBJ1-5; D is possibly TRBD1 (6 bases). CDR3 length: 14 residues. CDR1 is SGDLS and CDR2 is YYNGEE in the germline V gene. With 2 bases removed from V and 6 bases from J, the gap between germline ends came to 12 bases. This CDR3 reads CASSVHQGIQPQHF. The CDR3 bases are TGTGCCAGCAGCGTTCACCAGGGGATTCAGCCCCAGCATTTT.

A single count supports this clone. CDR3 region: CASRPSDRDYGYTF. In DNA form, the CDR3 reads TGTGCCAGCAGACCTTCCGACAGGGATTATGGCTACACCTTC. The rearrangement links TRBV6-2 or TRBV6-3 to TRBJ1-2; 7 nucleotides line up with TRBD1. Germline V gene lookup returns CDR1 MNHEY and CDR2 SVGEGT. The trim removed 6 bases at V and 5 bases at J, leaving 9 bases unmatched. The CDR3 loop spans 14 amino acids.

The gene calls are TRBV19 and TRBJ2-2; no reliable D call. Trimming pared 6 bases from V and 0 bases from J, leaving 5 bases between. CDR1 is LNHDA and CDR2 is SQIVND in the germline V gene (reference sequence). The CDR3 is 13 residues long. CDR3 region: CASRQTNTGELFF. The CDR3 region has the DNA TGTGCCAGTAGACAGACGAACACCGGGGAGCTGTTTTTT.

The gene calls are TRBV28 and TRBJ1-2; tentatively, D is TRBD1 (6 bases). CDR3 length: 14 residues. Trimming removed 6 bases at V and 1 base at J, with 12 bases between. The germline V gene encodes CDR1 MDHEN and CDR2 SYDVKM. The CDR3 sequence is CASRRTGSNYGYTF. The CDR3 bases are TGTGCCAGCAGAAGAACAGGGAGTAACTATGGCTACACCTTC.

The CDR3 reads CASSQGLRGRAKNIQYF. The DNA of the CDR3 is TGTGCCAGCAGCCAAGGGTTGAGGGGTCGGGCCAAAAACATTCAGTACTTC. The chain couples TRBV3-1 (or the pseudogene TRBV3-2) to TRBJ2-4, with D perhaps assigned TRBD1 or TRBD2 (5 bases each). Trimming left V 1 base short and J 1 base short, with 14 bases between. CDR3 length: 17 residues. Germline values: CDR1 LGHDT, CDR2 YNNKEL (reference sequence).

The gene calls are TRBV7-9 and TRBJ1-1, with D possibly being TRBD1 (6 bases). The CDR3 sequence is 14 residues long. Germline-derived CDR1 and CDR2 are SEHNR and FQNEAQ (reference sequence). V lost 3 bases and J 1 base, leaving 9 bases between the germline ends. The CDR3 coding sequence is TGTGCCAGCAGCTTCGGGGGCCCGAACACTGAAGCTTTCTTT. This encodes CASSFGGPNTEAFF.

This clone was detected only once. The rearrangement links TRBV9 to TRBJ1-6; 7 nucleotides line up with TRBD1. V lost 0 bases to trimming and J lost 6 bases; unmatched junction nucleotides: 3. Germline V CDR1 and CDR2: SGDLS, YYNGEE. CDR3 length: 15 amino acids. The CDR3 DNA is TGTGCCAGCAGCGTAGGGACAGGCCTTAATTCACCCCTCCACTTT. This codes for CASSVGTGLNSPLHF.

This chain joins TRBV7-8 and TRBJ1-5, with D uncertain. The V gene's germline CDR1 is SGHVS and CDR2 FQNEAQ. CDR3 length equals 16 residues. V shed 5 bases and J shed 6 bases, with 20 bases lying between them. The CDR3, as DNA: TGTGCCAGCAGCCTTCAAAGTGAGGCCCTGGGTCAGCCCCAGCATTTT. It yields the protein CASSLQSEALGQPQHF.

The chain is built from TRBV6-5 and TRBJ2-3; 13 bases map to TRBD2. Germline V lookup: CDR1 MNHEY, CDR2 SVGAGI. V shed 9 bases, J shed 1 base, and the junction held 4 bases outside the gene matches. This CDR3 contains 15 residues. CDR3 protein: CASTSGGAGTDTQYF. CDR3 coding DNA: TGTGCCAGTACTAGCGGGGGGGCAGGCACAGATACGCAGTATTTT.

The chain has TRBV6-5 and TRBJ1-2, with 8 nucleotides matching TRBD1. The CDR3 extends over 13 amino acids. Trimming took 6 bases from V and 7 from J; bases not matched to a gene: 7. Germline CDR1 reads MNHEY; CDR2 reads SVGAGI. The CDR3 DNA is TGTGCCAGCAGCCTCACAGGGGGAGGTGGCTACACCTTC. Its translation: CASSLTGGGGYTF.

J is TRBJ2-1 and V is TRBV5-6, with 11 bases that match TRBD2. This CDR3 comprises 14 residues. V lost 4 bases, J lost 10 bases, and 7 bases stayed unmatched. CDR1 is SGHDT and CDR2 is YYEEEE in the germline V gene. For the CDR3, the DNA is TGTGCCAGCAGCCACCTAGCGGGGGGTGGGGAGCAGTTCTTC. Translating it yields CASSHLAGGGEQFF.

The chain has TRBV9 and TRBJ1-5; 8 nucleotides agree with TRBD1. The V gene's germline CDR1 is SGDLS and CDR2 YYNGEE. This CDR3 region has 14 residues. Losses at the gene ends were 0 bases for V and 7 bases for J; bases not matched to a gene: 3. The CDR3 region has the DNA TGTGCCAGCAGCGTAGGGACAGGGCCCCAGCCCCAGCATTTT. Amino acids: CASSVGTGPQPQHF. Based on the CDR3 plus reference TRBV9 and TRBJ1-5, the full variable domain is DSGVTQTPKHLITATGQRVTLRCSPRSGDLSVYWYQQSLDQGLQFLIQYYNGEERAKGNILERFSAQQFPDLHSELNLSSLELGDSALYFCASSVGTGPQPQHFGDGTRLSIL.

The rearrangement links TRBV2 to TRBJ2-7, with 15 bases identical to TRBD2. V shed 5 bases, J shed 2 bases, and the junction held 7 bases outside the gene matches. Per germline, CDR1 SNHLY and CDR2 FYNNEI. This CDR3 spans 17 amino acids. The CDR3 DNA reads TGTGCCAGCAGTCCTCTGGGGACTAGCGGGGGGACCTACGAGCAGTACTTC. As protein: CASSPLGTSGGTYEQYF.

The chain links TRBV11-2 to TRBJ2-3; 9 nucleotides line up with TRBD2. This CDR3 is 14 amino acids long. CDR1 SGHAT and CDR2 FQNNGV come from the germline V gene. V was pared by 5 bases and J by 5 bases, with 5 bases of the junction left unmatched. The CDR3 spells CASSGLAGIDTQYF. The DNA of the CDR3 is TGTGCCAGCAGCGGGCTAGCGGGAATAGATACGCAGTATTTT.

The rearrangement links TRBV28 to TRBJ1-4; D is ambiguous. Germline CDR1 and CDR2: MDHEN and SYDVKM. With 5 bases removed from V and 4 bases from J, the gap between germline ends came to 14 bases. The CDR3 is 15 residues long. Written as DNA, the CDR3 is TGTGCCAGCAGTCCACCCGGCACCCTTAATGAAAAACTGTTTTTT. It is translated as CASSPPGTLNEKLFF.

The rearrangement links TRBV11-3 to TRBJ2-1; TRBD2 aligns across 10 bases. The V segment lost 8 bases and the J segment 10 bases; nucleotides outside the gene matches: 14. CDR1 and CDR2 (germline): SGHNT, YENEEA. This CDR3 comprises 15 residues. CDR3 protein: CASSQFSGGAVEQFF. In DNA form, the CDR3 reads TGTGCCAGCTCCCAATTCAGCGGGGGGGCCGTCGAGCAGTTCTTC. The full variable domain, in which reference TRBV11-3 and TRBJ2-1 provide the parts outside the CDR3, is EAGVVQSPRYKIIEKKQPVAFWCNPISGHNTLYWYLQNLGQGPELLIRYENEEAVDDSQLPKDRFSAERLKGVDSTLKIQPAELGDSAVYLCASSQFSGGAVEQFFGPGTRLTVL.

This CDR3 is CASSFDEQFF. In DNA form, the CDR3 reads TGTGCCAGCAGTTTCGATGAGCAGTTCTTC. The chain is built from TRBV28 and TRBJ2-1; D is unresolved. V was pared by 3 bases and J by 8 bases, with 2 bases between. The CDR3 length is 10 residues. Germline values: CDR1 MDHEN, CDR2 SYDVKM.

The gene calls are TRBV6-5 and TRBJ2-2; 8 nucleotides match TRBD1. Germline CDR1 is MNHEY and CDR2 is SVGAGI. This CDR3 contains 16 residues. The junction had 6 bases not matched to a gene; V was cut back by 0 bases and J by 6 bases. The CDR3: CASSYSSQGASGELFF. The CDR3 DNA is TGTGCCAGCAGTTACTCATCCCAGGGGGCCTCCGGGGAGCTGTTTTTT.

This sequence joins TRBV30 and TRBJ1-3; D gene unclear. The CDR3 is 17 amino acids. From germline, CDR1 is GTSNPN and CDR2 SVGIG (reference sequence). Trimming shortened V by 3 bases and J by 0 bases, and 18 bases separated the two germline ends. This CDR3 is CAWRGRLGPSSGNTIYF. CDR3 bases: TGTGCCTGGAGAGGGAGGCTGGGTCCCAGCTCTGGAAACACCATATATTTT.

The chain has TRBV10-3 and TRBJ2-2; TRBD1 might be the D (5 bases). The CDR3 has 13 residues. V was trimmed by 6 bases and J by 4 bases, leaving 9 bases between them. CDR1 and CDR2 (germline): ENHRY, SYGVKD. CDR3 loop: CAISRQTTGELFF. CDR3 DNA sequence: TGTGCCATCAGCAGACAGACCACCGGGGAGCTGTTTTTT.

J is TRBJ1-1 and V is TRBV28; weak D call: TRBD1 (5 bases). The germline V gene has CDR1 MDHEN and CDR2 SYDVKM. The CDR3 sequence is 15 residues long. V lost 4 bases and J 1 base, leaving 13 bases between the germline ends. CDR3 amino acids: CASSSGAAANTEAFF. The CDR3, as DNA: TGTGCCAGCAGTTCTGGGGCAGCGGCGAACACTGAAGCTTTCTTT.

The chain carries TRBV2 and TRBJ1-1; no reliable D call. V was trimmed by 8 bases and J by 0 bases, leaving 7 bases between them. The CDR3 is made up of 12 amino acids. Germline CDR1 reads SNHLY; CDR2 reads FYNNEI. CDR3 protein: CASAQVNTEAFF. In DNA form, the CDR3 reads TGTGCCAGCGCACAAGTGAACACTGAAGCTTTCTTT. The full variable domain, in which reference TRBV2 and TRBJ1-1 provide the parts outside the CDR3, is EPEVTQTPSHQVTQMGQEVILRCVPISNHLYFYWYRQILGQKVEFLVSFYNNEISEKSEIFDDQFSVERPDGSNFTLKIRSTKLEDSAMYFCASAQVNTEAFFGQGTRLTVV.

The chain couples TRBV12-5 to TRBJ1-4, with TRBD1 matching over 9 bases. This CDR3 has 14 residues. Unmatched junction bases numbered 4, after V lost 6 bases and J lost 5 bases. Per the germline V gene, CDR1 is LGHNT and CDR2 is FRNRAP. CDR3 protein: CASGRGQGNEKLFF. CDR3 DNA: TGTGCTAGTGGCCGGGGACAGGGCAATGAAAAACTGTTTTTT.

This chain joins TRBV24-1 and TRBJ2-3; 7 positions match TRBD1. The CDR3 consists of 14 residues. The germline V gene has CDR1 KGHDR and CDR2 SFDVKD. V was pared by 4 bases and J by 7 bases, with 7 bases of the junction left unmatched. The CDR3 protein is CATSDTKQGNTQYF. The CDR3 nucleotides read TGTGCCACCAGTGACACCAAACAGGGGAATACGCAGTATTTT.

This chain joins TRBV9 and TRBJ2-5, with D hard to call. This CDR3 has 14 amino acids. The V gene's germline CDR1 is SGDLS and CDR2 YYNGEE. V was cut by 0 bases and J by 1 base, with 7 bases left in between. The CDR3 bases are TGTGCCAGCAGCGTAGGAGTGAGCCAAGAGACCCAGTACTTC. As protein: CASSVGVSQETQYF.

In DNA, the CDR3 is TGTGCCAGCAGCCGTGACAGAGATAATGAAAAACTGTTTTTT. As protein: CASSRDRDNEKLFF. The genes are TRBV6-5 and TRBJ1-4; possibly TRBD1 for D (5 bases). The V gene lost 6 bases and the J gene lost 4 bases, with 12 bases spanning the gap. CDR1 MNHEY and CDR2 SVGAGI come from the germline V gene. The CDR3 totals 14 residues.

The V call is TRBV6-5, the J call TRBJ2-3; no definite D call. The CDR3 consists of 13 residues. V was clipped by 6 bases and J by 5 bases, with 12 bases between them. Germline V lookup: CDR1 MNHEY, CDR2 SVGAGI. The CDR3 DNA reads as TGTGCCAGCAGCCCCTCCCTCGTAGATACGCAGTATTTT. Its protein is CASSPSLVDTQYF.

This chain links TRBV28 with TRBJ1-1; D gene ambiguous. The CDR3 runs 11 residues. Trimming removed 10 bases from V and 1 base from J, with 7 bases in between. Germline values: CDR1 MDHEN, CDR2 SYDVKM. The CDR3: CATRENTEAFF. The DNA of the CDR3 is TGTGCCACCAGAGAGAACACTGAAGCTTTCTTT.

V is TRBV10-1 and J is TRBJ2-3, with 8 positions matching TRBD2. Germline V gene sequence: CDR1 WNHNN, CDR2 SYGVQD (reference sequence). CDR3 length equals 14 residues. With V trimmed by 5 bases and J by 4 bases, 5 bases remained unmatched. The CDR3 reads CASSRAGEADTQYF. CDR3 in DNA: TGCGCCAGCAGTAGAGCGGGAGAGGCAGATACGCAGTATTTT.

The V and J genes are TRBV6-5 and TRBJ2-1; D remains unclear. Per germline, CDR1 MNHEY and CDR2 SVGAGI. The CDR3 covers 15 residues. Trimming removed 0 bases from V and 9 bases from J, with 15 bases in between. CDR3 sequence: CASSYSGSGLIEQFF. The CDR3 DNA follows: TGTGCCAGCAGTTACTCGGGGTCAGGTTTAATTGAGCAGTTCTTC.